These 27 T cell receptor beta chains were sequenced from one sample in a study of blood T cell dynamics during melanoma immunotherapy. Assay: immunoSEQ multiplex PCR; the TCRdb copy retains only in-frame clones and omits some. The table includes 9,000 to 13,000 clones, approximately 89% detected once. Time point specified: pre-treatment baseline. Sequenced here: blood, sampled from a patient treated with checkpoint blockade. These receptors all stem from a human donor with melanoma.

The V gene is TRBV5-1, the J gene TRBJ2-5, with D perhaps TRBD1 (5 bases). The CDR3 is made up of 14 amino acids. V lost 0 bases to trimming and J lost 3 bases, with 9 bases between them. Germline CDR1 and CDR2: SGHRS and YFSETQ. CDR3 DNA sequence: TGCGCCAGCAGCTTGGGGCAGGGTGAAGAGACCCAGTACTTC. Protein product: CASSLGQGEETQYF.

This rearrangement joins TRBV4-3 to TRBJ2-1; TRBD2 aligns across 11 bases. With 1 base clipped from V and 2 bases from J, the junction kept 10 bases outside the gene matches. There are 19 residues in the CDR3. Germline V gene data show CDR1 as LGHNA and CDR2 as YSLEER. CDR3 residues: CASSQGDLSGRATYNEQFF. CDR3 coding DNA: TGCGCCAGCAGCCAAGGAGACCTTAGCGGGAGGGCAACCTACAATGAGCAGTTCTTC.

This clone came up once. This sequence joins TRBV2 and TRBJ2-1, with TRBD2 as a possible D gene (6 bases). The CDR3 covers 12 residues. Germline values: CDR1 SNHLY, CDR2 FYNNEI. V was shortened by 6 bases and J by 15 bases, with 18 bases between the two germline ends. The CDR3 sequence is CASRGGGTEPFF. The CDR3 nucleotides read TGTGCCAGCAGGGGTGGGGGGACGGAACCGTTCTTC.

The chain recombines TRBV28 with TRBJ2-5; TRBD1 matches at 8 bases. The trim removed 5 bases at V and 11 bases at J, leaving 13 bases unmatched. The CDR3 runs 14 residues. Germline V gives CDR1 MDHEN, CDR2 SYDVKM. In DNA, the CDR3 is TGTGCCAGCAGTCCAGGACAGGGTCTAGGAGAGCAGTACTTC. It translates to CASSPGQGLGEQYF.

The rearrangement joins TRBV11-3 to TRBJ2-7, with D possibly being TRBD1 (6 bases). V gave up 5 bases and J gave up 3 bases, with 14 bases separating them. From germline, CDR1 is SGHNT and CDR2 YENEEA. The CDR3 is made up of 14 amino acids. CDR3 DNA sequence: TGTGCCAGCAGCCCAGGGACAAAACACTACGAGCAGTACTTC. As protein: CASSPGTKHYEQYF.

The CDR3 region has the DNA TGTGCCAGCAGTCCATACTTGGACAGGGGCACCGGGGAGCTGTTTTTT. Residues: CASSPYLDRGTGELFF. The chain combines TRBV28 with TRBJ2-2; 9 bases line up with TRBD1. Germline assignment: CDR1 MDHEN and CDR2 SYDVKM. The CDR3 consists of 16 residues. With 5 bases clipped from V and 4 bases from J, the junction kept 8 bases outside the gene matches.

This clone appeared once. The chain carries TRBV5-6 and TRBJ1-1; TRBD1 agrees at 10 bases. The ends lost 3 bases at V and 3 bases at J; junction bases unmatched: 8. Germline V gives CDR1 SGHDT, CDR2 YYEEEE. This CDR3 comprises 16 residues. CDR3 DNA: TGTGCCAGCAGCTCCCCCGGGACAGGGGTTGACACTGAAGCTTTCTTT. Its translation: CASSSPGTGVDTEAFF.

The V and J genes are TRBV4-1 and TRBJ1-1; a weak D match, TRBD1 (5 bases). The CDR3 runs to 14 residues. Trimming cost V 1 base and J 5 bases, with 11 bases left between them. The germline V gene encodes CDR1 MGHRA and CDR2 YSYEKL. CDR3 DNA sequence: TGCGCCAGCAGCCAAGCCCACAGGAGGACTGAAGCTTTCTTT. Translation: CASSQAHRRTEAFF.

The gene calls are TRBV5-1 and TRBJ2-1; no firm D call. Trimming cost V 8 bases and J 16 bases, with 19 bases left between them. CDR1 is SGHRS, CDR2 YFSETQ, per germline. This CDR3 has 11 amino acids. CDR3 nucleotides: TGCGCCAGTCGGACGGAATGGTGGTACTTCTTC. Protein: CASRTEWWYFF.

The gene calls are TRBV5-6 and TRBJ2-7; 10 bases map to TRBD2. The CDR3 length is 15 residues. Unmatched junction bases numbered 2, after V lost 2 bases and J lost 0 bases. Looked up from germline, CDR1 is SGHDT and CDR2 is YYEEEE. This CDR3 is CASSFRTSGSYEQYF. The CDR3 region has the DNA TGTGCCAGCAGCTTTCGGACTAGCGGCTCCTACGAGCAGTACTTC.

The V and J genes are TRBV19 and TRBJ2-7; D gene uncertain. The V end was cut by 6 bases, the J end by 3 bases, with 18 bases between. CDR3 length equals 15 residues. CDR1 LNHDA and CDR2 SQIVND come from the germline V gene (reference sequence). The CDR3 protein is CASRRFGLVDYEQYF. The CDR3 DNA follows: TGTGCCAGTAGGCGTTTTGGTTTGGTGGACTACGAGCAGTACTTC.

There are a few counts of this clone. The chain links TRBV18 to TRBJ1-1; D is perhaps TRBD1 (6 bases). V gave up 1 base and J gave up 2 bases, with 11 bases separating them. Germline lookup yields CDR1 KGHSH and CDR2 LQKENI. The CDR3 consists of 15 residues. CDR3 bases: TGTGCCAGCTCACCACTTGGACAGTTTAACACTGAAGCTTTCTTT. Translating gives CASSPLGQFNTEAFF.

This clone was seen more than once but under ten times. The V and J genes are TRBV7-6 and TRBJ2-1; 9 nucleotides match TRBD2. The CDR3 spans 14 residues. V trimming: 4 bases; J trimming: 5 bases; junction bases outside the gene matches: 3. CDR1 is SGHVS, CDR2 FNYEAQ, per germline. CDR3 sequence (DNA): TGTGCCAGCAGCTCCCTAGCGGGGAACAATGAGCAGTTCTTC. Amino acids: CASSSLAGNNEQFF.

V usage is TRBV6-1 and J usage is TRBJ2-1, with 7 bases aligning to TRBD2. Trimming cost V 6 bases and J 4 bases; bases outside gene matches: 6. The CDR3 length is 14 residues. Germline V gene lookup returns CDR1 MNHNS and CDR2 SASEGT. The CDR3 DNA sequence: TGTGCCAGCAGAGCGGGATTTAGGTACAATGAGCAGTTCTTC. Its translation is CASRAGFRYNEQFF.

The chain has TRBV5-1 and TRBJ2-7; TRBD1 matches at 8 bases. After removal of 3 bases from V and 3 bases from J, the junction contained 8 bases not matched to a gene. The CDR3 covers 15 residues. Germline-derived CDR1 and CDR2 are SGHRS and YFSETQ. The CDR3 DNA reads as TGCGCCAGCAGCTCCAGTTCCGGGACAGGCTACGAGCAGTACTTC. Amino acids: CASSSSSGTGYEQYF.

The chain carries TRBV18 and TRBJ2-5; perhaps TRBD1 as D (5 bases). The germline gives CDR1 KGHSH, CDR2 LQKENI. This CDR3 region has 17 residues. The V and J ends lost 2 bases and 4 bases respectively, with 20 bases between them. CDR3 amino acids: CASSPAFSAGQGETQYF. CDR3 sequence (DNA): TGTGCCAGCTCACCAGCGTTCTCGGCAGGGCAGGGAGAGACCCAGTACTTC. Full variable domain (missing parts from reference TRBV18 and TRBJ2-5): NAGVMQNPRHLVRRRGQEARLRCSPMKGHSHVYWYRQLPEEGLKFMVYLQKENIIDESGMPKERFSAEFPKEGPSILRIQQVVRGDSAAYFCASSPAFSAGQGETQYFGPGTRLLVL.

This sequence joins TRBV10-3 and TRBJ2-3; 8 bases map to TRBD2. V shed 10 bases and J 4 bases; nucleotides not matched to a gene: 4. CDR1 and CDR2 from the germline V gene are ENHRY and SYGVKD. The CDR3 covers 12 residues. The CDR3 here is CATGTRADTQYF. CDR3 nucleotides: TGTGCCACAGGGACTAGAGCAGATACGCAGTATTTT.

The chain uses TRBV5-6 and TRBJ2-1, with TRBD1 matching over 9 bases. The germline gives CDR1 SGHDT, CDR2 YYEEEE. After removal of 2 bases from V and 10 bases from J, the junction contained 10 bases not matched to a gene. The CDR3 is 15 amino acids. The CDR3 coding sequence is TGTGCCAGCAGCTTCTGGACAGGGGCATCGCCCGAGCAGTTCTTC. Translated: CASSFWTGASPEQFF.

This sequence joins TRBV14 and TRBJ1-2; D not certain. V was clipped by 1 base and J by 5 bases, with 14 bases between them. From germline, CDR1 is SGHDN and CDR2 FVKESK. There are 15 residues in the CDR3. The CDR3 nucleotides are TGTGCCAGCAGCCAAGGAGTCCCTGTGGGGTATGGCTACACCTTC. Its translation is CASSQGVPVGYGYTF.

This clone was seen just once. This chain joins TRBV13 and TRBJ2-7; 7 bases agree with TRBD1. The CDR3 covers 14 residues. CDR1 and CDR2 from the germline V gene are PRHDT and FYEKMQ (reference sequence). V dropped 4 bases and J dropped 2; count of bases not matched to a gene: 5. The CDR3 reads CASSSRDRAYEQYF. As DNA, the CDR3 is TGTGCCAGCAGCTCCCGGGACAGAGCCTACGAGCAGTACTTC.

The chain employs TRBV5-1 and TRBJ2-1, with 9 bases that match TRBD1. This CDR3 comprises 16 residues. Trimming at V came to 2 bases and at J to 4 bases, leaving 7 bases not matched to a gene. Germline CDR1 reads SGHRS; CDR2 reads YFSETQ. The CDR3 sequence is CASSFTGGGLYNEQFF. The CDR3 nucleotides read TGCGCCAGCAGCTTTACAGGGGGCGGCCTTTACAATGAGCAGTTCTTC.

J is TRBJ2-5 and V is TRBV28; 11 nucleotides align to TRBD2. The CDR3 has 16 amino acids. Germline values: CDR1 MDHEN, CDR2 SYDVKM. The V and J ends lost 5 bases and 0 bases, in that order; junction bases with no gene match: 5. The CDR3 reads CASSPLAGGYQETQYF. The CDR3 DNA follows: TGTGCCAGCAGTCCATTAGCGGGGGGGTACCAAGAGACCCAGTACTTC.

The rearrangement uses TRBV7-2 and TRBJ2-5; either TRBD1 or TRBD2 may supply D (5 bases each). This CDR3 is built from 16 residues. Germline V gives CDR1 SGHTA, CDR2 FQGNSA. The ends were cut back, 1 base at V and 5 bases at J, with 17 bases in the middle. The CDR3 DNA follows: TGTGCCAGCAGCTTAGAGAGGGGCACGCTTGGGGAGACCCAGTACTTC. Translating gives CASSLERGTLGETQYF.

This clone was counted only a few times. The V call is TRBV18, the J call TRBJ1-1, with D tentatively TRBD1 (5 bases). Trimming shortened V by 5 bases and J by 5 bases, and 12 bases separated the two germline ends. This CDR3 is 13 amino acids long. Germline CDR1 reads KGHSH; CDR2 reads LQKENI. The CDR3, as DNA: TGTGCCAGCTCAGAGGGGCTGGATACTGAAGCTTTCTTT. This encodes CASSEGLDTEAFF.

The V call is TRBV6-5, the J call TRBJ2-1; a weak D match, TRBD2 (6 bases). Trimming shortened V by 5 bases and J by 5 bases, and 16 bases separated the two germline ends. From germline, CDR1 is MNHEY and CDR2 SVGAGI. This CDR3 is built from 15 residues. This CDR3 reads CASSLQEGHNNEQFF. The CDR3 bases are TGTGCCAGCAGTCTACAGGAGGGTCACAACAATGAGCAGTTCTTC.

The chain has TRBV4-3 and TRBJ2-7, with TRBD1 matching 8 bases. The CDR3 extends over 17 amino acids. Germline CDR1 reads LGHNA; CDR2 reads YSLEER. The J segment lost 0 bases and the V segment lost 3 bases, leaving 10 bases of the junction unmatched. The CDR3 region is CASSQGRTGLSSYEQYF. The CDR3 region has the DNA TGCGCCAGCAGCCAGGGCCGGACAGGGCTAAGCTCCTACGAGCAGTACTTC.

The chain joins TRBV27 to TRBJ2-2; D not resolved. Germline CDR1 reads MNHEY; CDR2 reads SMNVEV (reference sequence). V dropped 4 bases and J dropped 5 bases, with 11 bases sitting between them. The CDR3 runs 14 residues. The CDR3 sequence is CASSSTGRTGELFF. The CDR3 coding sequence is TGTGCCAGCAGTTCTACGGGTCGGACCGGGGAGCTGTTTTTT.